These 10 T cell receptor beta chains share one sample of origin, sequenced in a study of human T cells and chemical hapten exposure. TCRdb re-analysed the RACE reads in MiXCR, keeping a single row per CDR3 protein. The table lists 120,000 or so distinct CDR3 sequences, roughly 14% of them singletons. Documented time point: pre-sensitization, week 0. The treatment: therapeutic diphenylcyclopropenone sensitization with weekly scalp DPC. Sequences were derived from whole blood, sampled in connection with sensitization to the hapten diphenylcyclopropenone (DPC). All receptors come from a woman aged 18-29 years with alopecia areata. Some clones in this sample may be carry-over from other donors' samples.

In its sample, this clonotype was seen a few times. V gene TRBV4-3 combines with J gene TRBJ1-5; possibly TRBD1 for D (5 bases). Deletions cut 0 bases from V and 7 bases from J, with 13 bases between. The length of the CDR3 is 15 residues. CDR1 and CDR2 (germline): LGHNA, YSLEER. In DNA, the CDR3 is TGCGCCAGCAGCCAAGATCCGGGGACGCGCCAGCCCCAGCATTTT. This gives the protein CASSQDPGTRQPQHF.

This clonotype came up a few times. DNA for the CDR3: TGTGCCAGCAGACACGAACGCAGCGTCCTGACTTTC. It is translated as CASRHERSVLTF. The V and J genes are TRBV27 and TRBJ2-6; D gene uncertain. Between the trimmed V and J ends, which lost 6 bases and 12 bases, there was a span of 12 bases. The CDR3 has 12 amino acids. Looked up from germline, CDR1 is MNHEY and CDR2 is SMNVEV (reference sequence).

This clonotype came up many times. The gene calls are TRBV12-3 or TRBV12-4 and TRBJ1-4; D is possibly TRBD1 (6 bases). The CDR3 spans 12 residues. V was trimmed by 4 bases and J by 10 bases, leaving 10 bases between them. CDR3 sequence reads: CASSSRQAKLFF. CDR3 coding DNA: TGTGCCAGCAGTTCACGACAGGCAAAACTGTTTTTT.

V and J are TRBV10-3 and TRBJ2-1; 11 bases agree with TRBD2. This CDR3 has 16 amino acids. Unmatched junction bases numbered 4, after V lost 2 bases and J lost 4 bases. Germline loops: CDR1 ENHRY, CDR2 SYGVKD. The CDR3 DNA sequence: TGTGCCATCAGTGAGCTAGCGGGGGGTATTTACAATGAGCAGTTCTTC. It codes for CAISELAGGIYNEQFF.

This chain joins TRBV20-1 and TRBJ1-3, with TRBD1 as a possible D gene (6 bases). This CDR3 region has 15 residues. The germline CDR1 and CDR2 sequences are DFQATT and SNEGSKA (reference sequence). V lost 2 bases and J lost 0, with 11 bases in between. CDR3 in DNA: TGCAGTGCTAGATCGGACAGTGACTCTGGAAACACCATATATTTT. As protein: CSARSDSDSGNTIYF.

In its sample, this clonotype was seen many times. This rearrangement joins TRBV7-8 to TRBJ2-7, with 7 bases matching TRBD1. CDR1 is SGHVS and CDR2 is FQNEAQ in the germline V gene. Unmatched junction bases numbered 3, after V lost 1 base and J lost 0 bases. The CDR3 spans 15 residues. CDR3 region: CASSLDRGPSYEQYF. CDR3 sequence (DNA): TGTGCCAGCAGCTTAGACAGGGGCCCCTCCTACGAGCAGTACTTC. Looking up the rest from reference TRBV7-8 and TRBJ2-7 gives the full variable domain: GAGVSQSPRYKVAKRGQDVALRCDPISGHVSLFWYQQALGQGPEFLTYFQNEAQLDKSGLPSDRFFAERPEGSVSTLKIQRTQQEDSAVYLCASSLDRGPSYEQYFGPGTRLTVT.

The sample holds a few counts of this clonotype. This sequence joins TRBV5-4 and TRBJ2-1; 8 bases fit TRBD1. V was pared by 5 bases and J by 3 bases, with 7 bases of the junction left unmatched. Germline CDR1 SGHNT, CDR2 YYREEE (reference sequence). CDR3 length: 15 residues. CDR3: CASRPPGQVYNEQFF. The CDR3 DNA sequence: TGTGCCAGCAGACCGCCGGGACAGGTCTACAATGAGCAGTTCTTC.

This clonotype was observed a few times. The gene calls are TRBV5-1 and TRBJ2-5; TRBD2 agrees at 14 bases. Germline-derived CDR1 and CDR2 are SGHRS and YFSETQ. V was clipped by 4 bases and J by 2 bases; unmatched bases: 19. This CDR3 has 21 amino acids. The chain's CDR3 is CASSVAPTSGGAGSIQETQYF. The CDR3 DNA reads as TGCGCCAGCAGCGTTGCCCCGACTAGCGGGGGGGCTGGAAGCATACAAGAGACCCAGTACTTC.

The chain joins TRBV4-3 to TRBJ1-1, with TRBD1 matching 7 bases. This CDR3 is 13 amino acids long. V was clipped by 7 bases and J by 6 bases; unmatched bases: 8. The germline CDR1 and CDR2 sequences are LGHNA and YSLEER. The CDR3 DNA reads TGCGCCAGCAAGGGCCAGGGGGTCGCTGAAGCTTTCTTT. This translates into CASKGQGVAEAFF.

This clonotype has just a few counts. As DNA, the CDR3 is TGTGCCAGCAGTTTGTGGGACAGCTACAATGAGCAGTTCTTC. Translated: CASSLWDSYNEQFF. The V call is TRBV12-3 or TRBV12-4, the J call TRBJ2-1, with 7 bases that match TRBD1. The V gene end was trimmed by 3 bases and the J gene end by 3 bases; junction bases not matched to a gene: 2. The CDR3 totals 14 residues.